Below, one T cell receptor (beta chain) is given with its context. Its specificity is unknown. Whether given at about 4 or about 12 weeks, second doses were pooled. The J segment lost 4 bases and the V segment lost 4 bases, leaving 4 bases of the junction unmatched. Germline CDR1 and CDR2: LNHDA and SQIVND (reference sequence). The CDR3 extends over 14 amino acids. Profiled with immunoSEQ multiplex PCR; TCRdb holds only in-frame clones, not every one. The sample lists 120,000 or so clones; roughly 88% were seen once. These data are taken from a study of T cell responses to AZD1222 COVID-19 vaccine. Study observations and caveats: Among those given AZD1222, only six were seropositive at baseline. Donors in the cohort were predominantly white British and more often female, and clonal diversity was possibly underestimated. Spike-specific TCR breadth and depth rose after two AZD1222 doses.

The TCR was taken from an adult who received the AZD1222 COVID-19 vaccine. This rearrangement joins TRBV19 to TRBJ2-3; 8 bases line up with TRBD2. The sequenced sample was peripheral blood, obtained 28 days after the second AZD1222 dose. The CDR3 DNA reads TGTGCCAGTAGTACCGGGGGGGGCCCAGATACGCAGTATTTT. This translates into CASSTGGGPDTQYF.